Listed here are 10 T cell receptor beta chains from one sample, sequenced in a study of shared T cell receptors in the human thymus. Sequencing used immunoSEQ multiplex PCR; TCRdb keeps in-frame clones, though not all of them. Among roughly 660,000 clones listed, more than 75% were seen once. This same sample was also part of a study on human thymus T cells.

Sequenced sample: thymocytes. These receptors all come from a boy younger than two with a congenital heart defect.

V gene TRBV5-1 combines with J gene TRBJ2-5, with 8 positions matching TRBD2. The CDR3 extends over 18 amino acids. J was trimmed by 5 bases and V by 2 bases; bases with no gene match: 17. Germline lookup yields CDR1 SGHRS and CDR2 YFSETQ. The CDR3 protein is CASSFARRVGRAGETQYF. The CDR3 coding sequence is TGCGCCAGCAGCTTCGCTCGACGGGTCGGGAGGGCCGGGGAGACCCAGTACTTC.

This chain uses TRBV29-1 with TRBJ1-3; a weak D match, TRBD1 (6 bases). The CDR3 runs 14 residues. Germline V CDR1 and CDR2: SQVTM, ANQGSEA. V was pared by 4 bases and J by 0 bases, with 10 bases between. The CDR3: CSVVWTVSGNTIYF. As DNA, the CDR3 is TGCAGCGTTGTATGGACAGTCTCTGGAAACACCATATATTTT.

The chain is built from TRBV4-1 and TRBJ2-3; 10 bases map to TRBD2. Germline CDR1 and CDR2: MGHRA and YSYEKL. The CDR3 covers 17 residues. Unmatched junction bases numbered 6, after V lost 0 bases and J lost 3 bases. CDR3 region: CASSQDMVAGGTDTQYF. The CDR3 nucleotides read TGCGCCAGCAGCCAAGATATGGTAGCGGGAGGAACAGATACGCAGTATTTT.

The V call is TRBV19, the J call TRBJ2-7; 7 bases are shared with TRBD1. The CDR3 is made up of 14 amino acids. The ends lost 3 bases at V and 3 bases at J; junction bases unmatched: 5. Germline CDR1 reads LNHDA; CDR2 reads SQIVND (reference sequence). The CDR3 DNA is TGTGCCAGTAGTATTAACTGGGACAGCTACGAGCAGTACTTC. This sequence encodes CASSINWDSYEQYF.

V and J are TRBV28 and TRBJ2-7, with D perhaps matching TRBD1 (6 bases). The V end was cut by 6 bases, the J end by 2 bases, with 23 bases between. The CDR3 covers 17 residues. In germline, CDR1 is MDHEN, CDR2 SYDVKM. CDR3 nucleotide sequence: TGTGCCAGCAGAAACCAATGGCACGAGGACAGAACCTACGAGCAGTACTTC. Translation gives CASRNQWHEDRTYEQYF.

This chain connects TRBV27 to TRBJ2-7; TRBD2 agrees at 7 bases. Germline-derived CDR1 and CDR2 are MNHEY and SMNVEV (reference sequence). The CDR3 is 13 amino acids. The V segment lost 4 bases and the J segment 6 bases; nucleotides outside the gene matches: 6. The CDR3 nucleotides are TGTGCCAGCAGTTCAATTCCTAGCGGCGAGCAGTACTTC. Protein sequence: CASSSIPSGEQYF.

This rearrangement joins TRBV27 to TRBJ1-1; maybe TRBD1 (6 bases). This CDR3 has 14 amino acids. V lost 6 bases and J 4 bases, leaving 15 bases between the germline ends. Germline CDR1 reads MNHEY; CDR2 reads SMNVEV (reference sequence). The DNA for the CDR3 is TGTGCCAGCAGGGCGCACAGGGTTTCCACTGAAGCTTTCTTT. Amino acid sequence: CASRAHRVSTEAFF.

This sequence joins TRBV7-9 and TRBJ1-6, with 9 positions matching TRBD1. CDR1 is SEHNR, CDR2 FQNEAQ, per germline (reference sequence). V lost 5 bases, J lost 10 bases, and 6 bases stayed unmatched. This CDR3 has 14 residues. The CDR3: CASSRGQGRSPLHF. DNA for the CDR3: TGTGCCAGCAGCCGGGGACAGGGACGCTCACCCCTCCACTTT.

The V gene is TRBV7-8, the J gene TRBJ2-1; 10 nucleotides align to TRBD1. The V gene end was trimmed by 3 bases and the J gene end by 8 bases; junction bases not matched to a gene: 13. The CDR3 is made up of 17 amino acids. The V gene's germline CDR1 is SGHVS and CDR2 FQNEAQ. The CDR3 sequence: CASSFDRGQARDHEQFF. CDR3 sequence (DNA): TGTGCCAGCAGCTTCGACAGGGGGCAGGCTAGGGACCATGAGCAGTTCTTC.

The rearrangement links TRBV6-4 to TRBJ2-3; a possible D gene is TRBD2 (6 bases). Germline V gene sequence: CDR1 MRHNA, CDR2 SNTAGT. The CDR3 is made up of 12 amino acids. V shed 1 base and J shed 14 bases, with 13 bases lying between them. CDR3 sequence reads: CASSDLEEGWYF. CDR3 coding DNA: TGTGCCAGCAGTGACTTGGAGGAGGGATGGTATTTT.